This T cell receptor beta chain was observed in a study of blood T cell repertoires in COVID-19. V lost 2 bases and J lost 2; bases outside the gene matches: 8. From germline, CDR1 is SGHTA and CDR2 FQGNSA. The CDR3 spans 16 residues. Repertoires were generated with immunoSEQ multiplex PCR, while TCRdb's copy carries only in-frame clones and drops some. Here the sample spans some 190,000 clones, more than 75% being singletons. V is TRBV7-2 and J is TRBJ2-7, with TRBD1 identical over 8 bases. The sequence came from a person aged 65 to 85 with COVID-19, enrolled during active disease. The sample taken for sequencing was peripheral blood. CDR3 protein: CASSLSSGQATYEQYF. CDR3 DNA sequence: TGTGCCAGCAGCTTAAGTTCGGGACAGGCCACCTACGAGCAGTACTTC.